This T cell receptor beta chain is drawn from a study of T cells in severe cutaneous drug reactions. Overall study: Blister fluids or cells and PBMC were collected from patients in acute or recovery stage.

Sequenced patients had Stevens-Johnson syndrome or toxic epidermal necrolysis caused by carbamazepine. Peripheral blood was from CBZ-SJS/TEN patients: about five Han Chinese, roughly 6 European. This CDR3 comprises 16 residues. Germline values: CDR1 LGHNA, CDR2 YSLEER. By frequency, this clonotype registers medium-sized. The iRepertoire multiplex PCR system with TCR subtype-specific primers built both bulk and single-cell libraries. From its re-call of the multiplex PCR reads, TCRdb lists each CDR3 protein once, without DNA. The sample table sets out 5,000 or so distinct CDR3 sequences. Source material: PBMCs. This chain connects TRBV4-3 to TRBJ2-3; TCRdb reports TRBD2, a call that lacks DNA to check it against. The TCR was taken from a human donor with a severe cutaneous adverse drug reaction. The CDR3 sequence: CASSQDPASRTDTQYF.